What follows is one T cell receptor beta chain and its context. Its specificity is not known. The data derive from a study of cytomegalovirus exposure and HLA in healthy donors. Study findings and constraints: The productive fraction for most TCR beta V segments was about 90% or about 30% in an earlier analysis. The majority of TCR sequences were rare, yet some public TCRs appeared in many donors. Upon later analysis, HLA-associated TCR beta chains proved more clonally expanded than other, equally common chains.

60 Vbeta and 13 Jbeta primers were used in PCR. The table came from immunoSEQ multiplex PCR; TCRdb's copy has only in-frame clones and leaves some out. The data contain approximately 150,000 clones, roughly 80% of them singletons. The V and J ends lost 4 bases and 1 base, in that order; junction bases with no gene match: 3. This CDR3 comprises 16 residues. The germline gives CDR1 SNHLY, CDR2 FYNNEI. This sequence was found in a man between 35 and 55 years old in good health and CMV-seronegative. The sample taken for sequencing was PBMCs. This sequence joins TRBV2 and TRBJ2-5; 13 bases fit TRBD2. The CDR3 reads CASSAGLAGAQETQYF. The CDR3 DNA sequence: TGTGCCAGCAGTGCCGGACTAGCGGGGGCCCAAGAGACCCAGTACTTC.